This is a list of T cell receptor beta chains from one sample in a study of cytomegalovirus exposure and HLA in healthy donors. TCRdb's table, derived via immunoSEQ multiplex PCR, lists solely in-frame clones and lacks some. The sample consists of just under 250,000 clones, 82% of them appearing once. Sequencing was done on a sample of PBMCs. The receptors stem from a woman aged 40 to 50 in good health and CMV-seropositive. Both conserved end residues are part of each CDR3. D genes are given only for firm matches. The size of a clone is reported for some rows only, either as once, few or many, or as a class for expanded clones.

>TRBV11-2|TRBD2|NA|TRBJ2-1
TGTGCCAGCAGCTTAGCCCCTCCTGGGACTAGCGGGAGGGCATCCGAGCAGTTCTTC
CASSLAPPGTSGRASEQFF
>TRBV21-1|NA|few|TRBJ2-7
TGTGCCAGCAGCCGAGCGGCAGGCTCCTACGAGCAGTACTTC
CASSRAAGSYEQYF
>TRBV13|NA|NA|TRBJ2-7
TGTGCCAGCAGCCTTCGGCTAACAGATCCCTACGAGCAGTACTTC
CASSLRLTDPYEQYF
>TRBV7-9|NA|NA|TRBJ2-7
TGTGCCAGCAGCTTATCTGAACAGGGAAATAGCGAGCAGTACTTC
CASSLSEQGNSEQYF
>TRBV6-5|NA|NA|TRBJ2-7
TGTGCCAGCAGCGACCTAACCAGGCGTTCAGAAGAGCAGTACTTC
CASSDLTRRSEEQYF
>TRBV7-8|NA|NA|TRBJ1-1
TGTGCCAGCAGTTACACGGAGGACACTGAAGCTTTCTTT
CASSYTEDTEAFF
>TRBV15|NA|NA|TRBJ1-2
TGTGCCACCAGCAGAGGCGGGGTCTCCTATGGCTACACCTTC
CATSRGGVSYGYTF
>TRBV6-4|TRBD1|NA|TRBJ1-1
TGTGCCAGCAGTGCCGGGACAGGGAGGAAAGCTTTCTTT
CASSAGTGRKAFF
>TRBV30|TRBD1|few|TRBJ1-3
TGTGCCGTGCTAACAGGGGGCCCTGGAAACACCATATATTTT
CAVLTGGPGNTIYF
>TRBV30|NA|once|TRBJ2-5
TGTGCCTGGAGTGTAGGTCTAGCAGGGGCGGGAGAGACCCAGTACTTC
CAWSVGLAGAGETQYF
>TRBV7-7|TRBD1|NA|TRBJ1-5
TGTGCCAGCAGCCTGACAGGGGATCAGCCCCAGCATTTT
CASSLTGDQPQHF
>TRBV27|NA|NA|TRBJ2-6
TGTGCCAGTACACTACGGGGTGGGGCCAACGTCCTGACTTTC
CASTLRGGANVLTF
>TRBV7-2|NA|NA|TRBJ2-7
TGTGCCAGCAGCCTTGAGGGGGCGGGAGGTCCTTACGAGCAGTACTTC
CASSLEGAGGPYEQYF
>TRBV30|NA|NA|TRBJ1-2
TGTGCCTGGAGTGCCAGACAGAACTATGGCTACACCTTC
CAWSARQNYGYTF
>TRBV27|NA|NA|TRBJ1-2
TGTGCCAGCAGTTTGGGCCAGGGGAGCGGCTACACCTTC
CASSLGQGSGYTF
>TRBV6-5|NA|NA|TRBJ1-1
TGTGCCAGCAGTTACCATGGGCAGGGGAACACTGAAGCTTTCTTT
CASSYHGQGNTEAFF